This is a list of T cell receptor beta chains from one sample in a study of Graves' ophthalmopathy and Graves' hyperthyroidism. TCRdb independently ran MiXCR on the multiplex PCR reads; one entry per CDR3 protein. Found here are almost 750,000 distinct CDR3 sequences, roughly 40% of them singletons; the top ten hold less than 55%. The sample was peripheral blood. The receptors come from an adult man with Graves' ophthalmopathy. CDR3s include the opening cysteine and the closing phenylalanine or tryptophan. The order of the fields is CDR3 protein, CDR3 DNA, clone size, V gene, D gene, J gene. D genes are given only for firm matches. The listing skips clone size in some rows; elsewhere it reads once, few, many or a size class.

cdr3_aa: CSASWTEETQYF
cdr3_nt: TGCAGTGCTAGTTGGACTGAAGAGACCCAGTACTTC
clone_size: -
v_call: TRBV20-1
d_call: -
j_call: TRBJ2-5

cdr3_aa: CASSPGGRSSGYTF
cdr3_nt: TGTGCCAGCAGCCCAGGGGGACGCTCTAGTGGCTACACCTTC
clone_size: few
v_call: TRBV12-3/TRBV12-4
d_call: TRBD1
j_call: TRBJ1-2

cdr3_aa: CASSFGTGTLGAEAFF
cdr3_nt: TGTGCCAGCAGCTTCGGAACCGGGACCCTTGGAGCTGAAGCTTTCTTT
clone_size: -
v_call: TRBV7-9
d_call: -
j_call: TRBJ1-1

cdr3_aa: CASSAAPGTYYGYTF
cdr3_nt: TGTGCCAGCAGTGCAGCGCCAGGGACCTACTATGGCTACACCTTC
clone_size: many
v_call: TRBV2
d_call: -
j_call: TRBJ1-2

cdr3_aa: CSAGLAGAEAFF
cdr3_nt: TGCAGCGCGGGACTAGCGGGCGCTGAAGCTTTCTTT
clone_size: -
v_call: TRBV29-1
d_call: -
j_call: TRBJ1-1

cdr3_aa: CASSRPKGRLETQYF
cdr3_nt: TGTGCCAGCAGCCGACCGAAGGGGAGATTAGAGACCCAGTACTTC
clone_size: -
v_call: TRBV11-2
d_call: -
j_call: TRBJ2-5

cdr3_aa: CASIASTGGNGYTF
cdr3_nt: TGTGCCAGCATCGCATCCACAGGGGGCAATGGCTACACCTTC
clone_size: few
v_call: TRBV12-3/TRBV12-4
d_call: TRBD1
j_call: TRBJ1-2

cdr3_aa: CSARVRGVLGEQYF
cdr3_nt: TGCAGTGCTAGAGTCCGGGGAGTCCTTGGGGAGCAGTACTTC
clone_size: few
v_call: TRBV20-1
d_call: -
j_call: TRBJ2-7

cdr3_aa: CASSPSGTGETQYF
cdr3_nt: TGTGCCAGCAGCCCCTCCGGAACGGGGGAGACCCAGTACTTC
clone_size: -
v_call: TRBV7-9
d_call: -
j_call: TRBJ2-5

cdr3_aa: CASSYSSLVRVSEQYF
cdr3_nt: TGTGCCAGCAGTTACTCTTCGTTGGTCAGGGTGAGTGAGCAGTACTTC
clone_size: -
v_call: TRBV7-2
d_call: -
j_call: TRBJ2-7

cdr3_aa: CASSLVGQQFTEAFF
cdr3_nt: TGTGCCAGCAGCTTGGTGGGGCAGCAATTCACCGAAGCTTTCTTT
clone_size: -
v_call: TRBV5-6
d_call: -
j_call: TRBJ1-1

cdr3_aa: CAISEDMDTNTEAFF
cdr3_nt: TGTGCCATCAGTGAGGATATGGACACGAACACTGAAGCTTTCTTT
clone_size: -
v_call: TRBV10-3
d_call: -
j_call: TRBJ1-1

cdr3_aa: CASSIRDIGVGYTF
cdr3_nt: TGTGCCAGTAGTATCCGGGACATCGGGGTGGGCTACACCTTC
clone_size: -
v_call: TRBV19
d_call: -
j_call: TRBJ1-2

cdr3_aa: CASSLAPQGTTNTGELFF
cdr3_nt: TGCGCCAGCAGCTTGGCCCCACAGGGGACGACGAACACCGGGGAGCTGTTTTTT
clone_size: -
v_call: TRBV5-1
d_call: TRBD1
j_call: TRBJ2-2

cdr3_aa: CASTKDTRETQYF
cdr3_nt: TGTGCCAGCACCAAGGACACTCGGGAGACCCAGTACTTC
clone_size: few
v_call: TRBV2
d_call: -
j_call: TRBJ2-5